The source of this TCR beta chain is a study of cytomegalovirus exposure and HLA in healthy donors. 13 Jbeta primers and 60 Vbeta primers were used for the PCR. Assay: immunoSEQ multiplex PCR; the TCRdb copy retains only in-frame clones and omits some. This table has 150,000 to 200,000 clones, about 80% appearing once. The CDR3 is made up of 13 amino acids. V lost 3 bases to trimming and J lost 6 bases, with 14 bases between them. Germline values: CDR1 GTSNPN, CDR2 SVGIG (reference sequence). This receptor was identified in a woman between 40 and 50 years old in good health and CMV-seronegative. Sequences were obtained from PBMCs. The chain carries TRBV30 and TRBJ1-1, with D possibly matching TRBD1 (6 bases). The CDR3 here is CAWRTAGGSEAFF. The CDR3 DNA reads TGTGCCTGGAGGACAGCGGGGGGCTCTGAAGCTTTCTTT. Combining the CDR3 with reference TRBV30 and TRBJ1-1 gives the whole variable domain SQTIHQWPATLVQPVGSPLSLECTVEGTSNPNLYWYRQAAGRGLQLLFYSVGIGQISSEVPQNLSASRPQDRQFILSSKKLLLSDSGFYLCAWRTAGGSEAFFGQGTRLTVV.